A selection of T cell receptor beta chains follows, all from one sample in a study of blood T cell repertoires in COVID-19. Measured with immunoSEQ multiplex PCR; TCRdb has only the in-frame clones, and not every one. The sample records 280,000 or so clones, over 75% being singletons. The specimen was PBMCs or T cells enriched from blood (not recorded which). These receptors were obtained from a man under 40 who had recovered from COVID-19. The CDR3 runs from the conserved cysteine through the conserved F or W. D genes are given only for firm matches. A clone size is listed for some rows: how often the clone was seen (once, few, many), or a class if it is expanded.

TRBD1	.	TRBV5-1	TRBJ1-2	CASSMTGGTDYGYTF	TGCGCCAGCAGCATGACAGGGGGCACGGACTATGGCTACACCTTC
.	.	TRBV7-7	TRBJ2-3	CASSLDGDTQYF	TGTGCTAGCAGCTTAGACGGTGATACGCAGTATTTT
.	many	TRBV6-1	TRBJ1-2	CASSDFTGPNYGYTF	TGTGCCAGCAGTGATTTCACAGGGCCTAACTATGGCTACACCTTC
TRBD1	.	TRBV7-9	TRBJ2-7	CASSFTSQGEQYF	TGTGCCAGCAGCTTTACTTCACAGGGGGAGCAGTACTTC
.	.	TRBV5-6	TRBJ1-1	CASSLVSNKNTEAFF	TGTGCCAGCAGCTTGGTATCCAACAAGAACACTGAAGCTTTCTTT
TRBD1	.	TRBV3-1/TRBV3-2	TRBJ1-2	CASSPMGQGFRGYTF	TGTGCCAGCAGCCCAATGGGACAGGGGTTTCGTGGCTACACCTTC
TRBD1	.	TRBV3-1/TRBV3-2	TRBJ1-2	CASSPDRDRYGYTF	TGTGCCAGCAGCCCGGACAGGGATCGTTATGGCTACACCTTC
.	.	TRBV7-2	TRBJ2-7	CASSPVVADSYEQYF	TGTGCCAGCAGCCCCGTAGTAGCGGACTCCTACGAGCAGTACTTC
.	.	TRBV18	TRBJ2-2	CASSPRGPTLAGELFF	TGTGCCAGCTCACCGAGAGGTCCAACACTGGCCGGGGAGCTGTTTTTT
TRBD2	.	TRBV5-4	TRBJ2-2	CASSSLAGAPYGELFF	TGTGCCAGCAGCTCACTAGCGGGGGCCCCGTACGGGGAGCTGTTTTTT
.	.	TRBV7-9	TRBJ1-1	CASSFSGGHQEAFF	TGTGCCAGCAGCTTTTCGGGGGGGCACCAGGAAGCTTTCTTT
.	.	TRBV2	TRBJ2-7	CASSNPGLQQYF	TGTGCCAGCAGCAACCCGGGACTCCAGCAGTACTTC
.	.	TRBV7-9	TRBJ1-2	CASSLAVGGHSYGYTF	TGTGCCAGCAGCTTAGCGGTAGGGGGACATTCCTATGGCTACACCTTC
.	.	TRBV7-2	TRBJ1-2	CASSSSGGEYYGYTF	TGTGCCAGCAGCTCATCCGGAGGGGAATACTATGGCTACACCTTC
.	.	TRBV11-2	TRBJ2-2	CASSLRRGANTGELFF	TGTGCCAGCAGCTTAAGAAGGGGTGCGAACACCGGGGAGCTGTTTTTT
TRBD2	few	TRBV14	TRBJ2-7	CASSRVGGAGVYEQYF	TGTGCCAGCAGCCGAGTGGGAGGAGCGGGAGTGTACGAGCAGTACTTC
.	.	TRBV7-3	TRBJ2-7	CASSLTRAQAYEQYF	TGTGCCAGCAGCTTAACGCGGGCGCAAGCCTACGAGCAGTACTTC
.	.	TRBV3-1/TRBV3-2	TRBJ2-3	CASSQVLALDTQYF	TGTGCCAGCAGCCAGGTTCTAGCGTTAGATACGCAGTATTTT
TRBD2	.	TRBV19	TRBJ2-1	CASSTVGDYINNEQFF	TGTGCCAGTAGTACAGTGGGGGACTACATAAACAATGAGCAGTTCTTC
.	.	TRBV4-1	TRBJ1-3	CASSQDRNTGNTIYF	TGCGCCAGCAGCCAAGATAGAAATACTGGAAACACCATATATTTT
TRBD1	.	TRBV5-1	TRBJ2-5	CASSLGDSQQETQYF	TGCGCCAGCAGCTTGGGGGACAGCCAACAAGAGACCCAGTACTTC
.	.	TRBV14	TRBJ1-4	CASSQAFEGGKLFF	TGTGCCAGCAGCCAAGCGTTTGAGGGTGGAAAACTGTTTTTT
.	.	TRBV4-2	TRBJ1-2	CASSQDFREGHTF	TGTGCCAGCAGCCAAGATTTCAGGGAGGGTCACACCTTC
TRBD1	.	TRBV5-1	TRBJ2-5	CASRVRQGARETQYF	TGCGCCAGCAGGGTCCGACAGGGGGCAAGAGAGACCCAGTACTTC
.	.	TRBV27	TRBJ1-5	CASSLVGQPQHF	TGTGCCAGCAGTTTAGTCGGTCAGCCCCAGCATTTT
TRBD1	few	TRBV6-1	TRBJ1-1	CATREGGAAFF	TGTGCCACCAGGGAAGGGGGCGCAGCTTTCTTT
TRBD1	.	TRBV5-6	TRBJ2-7	CASSLAGTGPAYEQYF	TGTGCCAGCAGCTTGGCTGGGACAGGGCCAGCCTACGAGCAGTACTTC
.	once	TRBV5-4	TRBJ2-1	CASSRIFSTDNEQFF	TGTGCCAGCAGCCGCATCTTCTCGACTGACAATGAGCAGTTCTTC
.	.	TRBV27	TRBJ2-1	CASSAPSTGSRKQFF	TGTGCCAGCAGTGCGCCCTCCACAGGGTCCCGGAAGCAGTTCTTC
TRBD1	.	TRBV7-3	TRBJ1-6	CASSRDREYSPLHF	TGTGCCAGCAGCAGGGACAGAGAATATTCACCCCTCCACTTT
.	few	TRBV7-9	TRBJ1-1	CASSALPRGNTEAFF	TGTGCCAGCAGCGCCCTGCCCAGGGGAAACACTGAAGCTTTCTTT
TRBD2	.	TRBV29-1	TRBJ2-1	CSVWTSLIHEQFF	TGCAGCGTGTGGACTAGTCTGATCCATGAGCAGTTCTTC
.	.	TRBV24-1	TRBJ1-2	CATTRAYNYGYTF	TGTGCCACCACCAGGGCTTATAACTATGGCTACACCTTC
.	.	TRBV27	TRBJ1-1	CASTNWVQTEAFF	TGTGCCAGCACCAATTGGGTACAGACTGAAGCTTTCTTT
.	.	TRBV5-6	TRBJ2-1	CASSSWGELRSNEQFF	TGTGCCAGCAGCTCGTGGGGCGAGCTTAGGTCCAATGAGCAGTTCTTC
.	few	TRBV6-5	TRBJ2-3	CASNGVKGGTDTQYF	TGTGCCAGCAATGGTGTAAAGGGAGGCACAGATACGCAGTATTTT
TRBD1	.	TRBV7-6	TRBJ1-1	CASSLTGESLPMDTEAFF	TGTGCCAGCAGCTTGACAGGGGAGAGCCTTCCCATGGACACTGAAGCTTTCTTT
.	.	TRBV5-6	TRBJ2-5	CASSLYDSRGLEETQYF	TGTGCCAGCAGCTTGTATGATTCCCGGGGACTTGAAGAGACCCAGTACTTC
.	.	TRBV2	TRBJ2-5	CASSEAEEGWETQYF	TGTGCCAGCAGTGAAGCCGAGGAGGGGTGGGAGACCCAGTACTTC
.	.	TRBV5-1	TRBJ2-1	CASSISASYNEQFF	TGCGCCAGCAGCATTAGCGCCTCCTACAATGAGCAGTTCTTC
.	.	TRBV19	TRBJ1-4	CASSIRGGVREKLFF	TGTGCCAGTAGTATCCGAGGAGGAGTTCGTGAAAAACTGTTTTTT
.	.	TRBV10-1	TRBJ1-3	CAPGFRDLIPGGNTIYF	TGCGCCCCCGGGTTCCGAGATCTCATACCCGGTGGAAACACCATATATTTT
.	.	TRBV28	TRBJ1-2	CASSLNGGFYGYTF	TGTGCCAGCAGTTTGAATGGGGGGTTCTATGGCTACACCTTC
.	.	TRBV3-1/TRBV3-2	TRBJ1-2	CASSPQGRGGYTF	TGTGCCAGCAGCCCACAGGGTCGAGGTGGCTACACCTTC
TRBD1	.	TRBV7-2	TRBJ1-2	CASSPDRDYGYTF	TGTGCCAGCAGCCCGGACAGGGACTATGGCTACACCTTC